This record looks at one T cell receptor beta chain sequence and its context. No antigen is known for it. Base quality data are lacking; no much larger clone is found one base away. This sample was included in a study of blood T cell repertoires in COVID-19 (dated by TCRdb to the early 2020s). Context from the whole study: Collaborator samples came from the United States, Italy and Spain and covered acute and convalescent phases of COVID-19. The material from the prospective study consisted of cDNA or gDNA derived from T cells, B-cell-depleted T cells, or PBMCs. Deeply sampled blood TCRbeta repertoires from subjects exposed to, actively infected with, or recovered from COVID-19 were included in the dataset. A freely available public database, intended as a resource for researchers studying the immune response to SARS-CoV-2, is where the repertoires were released. The samples were drawn from two sources: the first 160 participants of the ongoing ImmuneRACE study, and 1,254 subjects contributed by 6 global collaborators. The sample metadata nearly always contained a de-identified subject ID, COVID-19 status, age in years and sex. HLA class I and class II types, where available, came from metadata supplied by the sample provider rather than from assay-based typing.

TCRbeta CDR3 regions were amplified from genomic DNA using the immunoSEQ Assay, a bias-controlled multiplex PCR. Turning to the authors' computational methods: The number of nucleated cells in each sample was estimated by amplification of reference gene primers within the assay. Sequence reads were collapsed and filtered to measure the absolute abundance of every unique TCRbeta CDR3 rearrangement. For each sample, productive Simpson clonality was calculated by taking the square root of Simpson's diversity index across productive rearrangements. TCRdb stores this immuneACCESS table with in-frame sequences only. Part of the clones is absent; in the studies checked, under half of the shortfall reflects unresolved V genes, and no reason is known for the rest. The DNA gave D and trimming, while V, J and clone size come from that table. This sample has more than 100,000 clones in its table, and around 92% of those were observed once. The ten largest make up 3.5% of the sample.

Study-level results and caveats: Clinical and demographic metadata were provided uncurated, with the amount varying by source and participant.

Collaborating institutions collected whole blood in K2EDTA tubes following their own protocols. For TCRbeta analysis, collaborators shipped samples in one of three forms: frozen whole blood, isolated PBMCs, or DNA extracted from either of those sample types. Sequencing was carried out using peripheral blood. The TCR originated in a woman aged 55 to 70 with acute or convalescent COVID-19.

The DNA sequence follows: TGTGCCAGCAGTCCCAGGGTAGCCGGGGAGCTGTTTTTT. The translation is CASSPRVAGELFF. This receptor chain uses TRBV6-1 and TRBJ2-2; TRBD1 is a possible D gene, resting on 5 matching bases. Reading from cysteine to phenylalanine, the CDR3 counts 13 amino acids. Of the read, only the CDR3 DNA is kept; its 39 bases are in frame from base 1. Trimming at the junction amounts to 5 bases on V and 6 bases on J, and the germline ends lie 10 bases apart. CDR1 MNHNS and CDR2 SASEGT were looked up in the germline V gene.